This T cell receptor beta chain originates from a study of regulatory T cells in long-lasting Graves disease. Across the whole study: Under 3 months of antithyroid drugs had been taken by newly diagnosed Graves' patients.

This clonotype was found a few times. Both iRepertoire HTBI primers and Arm-PCR of CDR3 regions were used to build the TCR beta libraries. TCRdb re-derived calls from the multiplex PCR reads in MiXCR, one entry per CDR3 protein. The sample lists some 410,000 distinct CDR3 sequences; roughly 17% were seen once. Described time point: newly diagnosed GD, antithyroid drugs for less than 3 months. From RNA extracted from PBMCs, the TCR library was made. From germline, CDR1 is ENHRY and CDR2 SYGVKD. V lost 0 bases and J lost 3, with 20 bases in between. The CDR3 is 18 residues long. The same specimen was also included in a second study, on T cells in Graves' hyperthyroidism and ophthalmopathy.

The J gene is TRBJ1-1, the V gene TRBV10-3; the D gene is possibly TRBD1 (5 bases). Material: peripheral blood mononuclear cells (PBMCs), obtained at new diagnosis, from a patient treated with antithyroid drugs. The sequence was obtained from a woman aged 25-40 years with Graves disease. The CDR3 DNA reads as TGTGCCATCAGTGAGTCGGGGGGGGGAGTTGGGTTTGACACTGAAGCTTTCTTT. It translates to CAISESGGGVGFDTEAFF.